This TCR beta chain emerged from a study of shared clonotypes between healthy human individuals. Germline CDR1 and CDR2: MDHEN and SYDVKM. The CDR3 is 16 amino acids. V was clipped by 7 bases and J by 3 bases, with 21 bases between them. The healthy adult donors were HIV-negative and reported no recent acute infections or vaccinations. General study findings and limits: Deeper or shallower sequencing was expected to change how clonotypes are shared among donors. A generally larger estimated richness was seen in naive subsets than in memory subsets.

This clone appeared a single time. Antigen specificity is unknown. Researchers ran the assay at a deep level. Some clones are missing from TCRdb's copy, which holds only in-frame ones; the method was immunoSEQ multiplex PCR. The sample records 950,000 to 1,200,000 clones, roughly 80% being singletons. This receptor was taken from a young man in good health. Some clones in this sample may be carry-over from other donors' samples. The material sequenced was memory CD4+ T cells from PBMCs. The sample's subset: CD45RA-negative fraction. The V and J genes are TRBV28 and TRBJ1-2; weak D call: TRBD1 (6 bases). Here the CDR3 reads CASNLSGQNRHYGYTF. The CDR3 coding sequence is TGTGCCAGCAACTTATCAGGACAGAACCGACACTATGGCTACACCTTC.